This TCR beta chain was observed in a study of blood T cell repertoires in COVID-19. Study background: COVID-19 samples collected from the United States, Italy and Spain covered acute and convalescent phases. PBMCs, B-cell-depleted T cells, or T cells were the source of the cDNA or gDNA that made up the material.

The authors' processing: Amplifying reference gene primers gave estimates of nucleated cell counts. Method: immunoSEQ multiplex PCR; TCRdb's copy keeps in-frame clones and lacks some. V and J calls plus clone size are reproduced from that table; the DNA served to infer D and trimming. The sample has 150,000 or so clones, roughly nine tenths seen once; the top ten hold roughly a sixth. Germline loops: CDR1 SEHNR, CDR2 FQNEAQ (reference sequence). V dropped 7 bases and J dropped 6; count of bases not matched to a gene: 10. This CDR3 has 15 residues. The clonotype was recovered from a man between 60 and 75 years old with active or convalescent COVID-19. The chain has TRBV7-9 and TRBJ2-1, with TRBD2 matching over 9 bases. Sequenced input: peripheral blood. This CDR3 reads CASTVLAGVPNEQFF. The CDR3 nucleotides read TGTGCCAGCACCGTTTTAGCGGGGGTACCCAATGAGCAGTTCTTC.